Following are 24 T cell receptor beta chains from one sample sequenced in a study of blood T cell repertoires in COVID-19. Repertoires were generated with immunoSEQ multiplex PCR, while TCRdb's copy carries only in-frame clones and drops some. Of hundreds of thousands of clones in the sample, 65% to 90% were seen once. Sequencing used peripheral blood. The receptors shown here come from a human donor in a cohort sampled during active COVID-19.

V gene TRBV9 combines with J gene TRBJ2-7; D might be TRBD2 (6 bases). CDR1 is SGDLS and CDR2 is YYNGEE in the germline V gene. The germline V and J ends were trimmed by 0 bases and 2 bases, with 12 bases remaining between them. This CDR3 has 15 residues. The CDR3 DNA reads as TGTGCCAGCAGCGTAGCCTCAGCGGGCCCCTACGAGCAGTACTTC. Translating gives CASSVASAGPYEQYF.

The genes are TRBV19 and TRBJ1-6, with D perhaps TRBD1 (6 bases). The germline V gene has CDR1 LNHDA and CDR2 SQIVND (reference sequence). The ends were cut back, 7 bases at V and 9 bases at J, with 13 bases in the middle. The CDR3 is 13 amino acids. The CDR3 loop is CASTLTGSSPLHF. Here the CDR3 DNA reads TGTGCCAGTACCCTGACAGGCAGTTCACCCCTCCACTTT.

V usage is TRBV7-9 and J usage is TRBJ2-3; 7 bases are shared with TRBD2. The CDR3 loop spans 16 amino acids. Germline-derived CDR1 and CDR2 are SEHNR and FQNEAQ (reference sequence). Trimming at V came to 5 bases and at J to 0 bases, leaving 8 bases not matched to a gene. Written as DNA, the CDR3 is TGTGCCAGCAGCAAAACTAGCGCCCTAAGCACAGATACGCAGTATTTT. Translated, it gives CASSKTSALSTDTQYF. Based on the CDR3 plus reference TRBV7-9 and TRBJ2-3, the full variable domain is DTGVSQNPRHKITKRGQNVTFRCDPISEHNRLYWYRQTLGQGPEFLTYFQNEAQLEKSRLLSDRFSAERPKGSFSTLEIQRTEQGDSAMYLCASSKTSALSTDTQYFGPGTRLTVL.

In DNA form, the CDR3 reads TGTGCCATCAGTGTTGTGGCCGCCAACACCGGGGAGCTGTTTTTT. It encodes CAISVVAANTGELFF. The chain couples TRBV10-3 to TRBJ2-2; no clear D. With 4 bases removed from V and 2 bases from J, the gap between germline ends came to 11 bases. CDR1 ENHRY and CDR2 SYGVKD come from the germline V gene. The CDR3 is 15 residues long.

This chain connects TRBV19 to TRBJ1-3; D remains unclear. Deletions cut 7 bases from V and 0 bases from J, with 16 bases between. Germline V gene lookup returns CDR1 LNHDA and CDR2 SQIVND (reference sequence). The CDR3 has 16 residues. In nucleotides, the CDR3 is TGTGCCAGTACCCCCCCGTGGTCGGTCTCTGGAAACACCATATATTTT. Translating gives CASTPPWSVSGNTIYF.

The CDR3 is CASSYSEQGGYTF. CDR3 sequence (DNA): TGTGCCAGCAGTTACTCGGAGCAGGGCGGCTACACCTTC. This chain connects TRBV6-6 to TRBJ1-2, with D tentatively TRBD1 (5 bases). The CDR3 has 13 residues. Germline-derived CDR1 and CDR2 are MNHNY and SVGAGI (reference sequence). With 0 bases removed from V and 8 bases from J, the gap between germline ends came to 10 bases.

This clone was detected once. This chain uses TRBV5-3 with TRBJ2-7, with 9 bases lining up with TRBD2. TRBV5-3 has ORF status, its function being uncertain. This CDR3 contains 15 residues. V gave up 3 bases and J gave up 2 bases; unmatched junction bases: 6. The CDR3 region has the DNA TGTGCCAGAAGCTCTCTAGCGGGGCAAACCTACGAGCAGTACTTC. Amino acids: CARSSLAGQTYEQYF.

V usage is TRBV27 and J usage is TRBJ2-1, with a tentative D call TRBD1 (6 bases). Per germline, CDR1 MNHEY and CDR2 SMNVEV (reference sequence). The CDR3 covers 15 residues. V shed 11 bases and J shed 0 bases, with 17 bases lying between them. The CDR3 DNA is TGTGCCGCCGCGTACAGGGCCAGCTCCTACAATGAGCAGTTCTTC. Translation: CAAAYRASSYNEQFF.

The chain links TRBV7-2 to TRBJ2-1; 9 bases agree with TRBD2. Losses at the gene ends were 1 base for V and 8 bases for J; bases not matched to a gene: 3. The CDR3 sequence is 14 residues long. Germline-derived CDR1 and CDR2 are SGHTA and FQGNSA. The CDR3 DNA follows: TGTGCCAGCAGCTTAGGCGGGGGGGCCCATGAGCAGTTCTTC. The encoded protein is CASSLGGGAHEQFF.

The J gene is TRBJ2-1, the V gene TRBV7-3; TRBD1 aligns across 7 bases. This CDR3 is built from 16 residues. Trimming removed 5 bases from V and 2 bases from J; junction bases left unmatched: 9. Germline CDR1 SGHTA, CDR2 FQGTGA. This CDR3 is CASSPGTALTYNEQFF. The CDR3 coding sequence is TGTGCCAGCAGCCCAGGGACAGCCCTTACCTACAATGAGCAGTTCTTC.

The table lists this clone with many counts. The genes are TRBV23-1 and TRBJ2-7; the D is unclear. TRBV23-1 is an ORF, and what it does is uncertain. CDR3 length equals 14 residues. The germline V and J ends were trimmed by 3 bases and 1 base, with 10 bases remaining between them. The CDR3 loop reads CASSHSTNSYEQYF. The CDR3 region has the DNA TGCGCCAGCAGTCATAGTACTAATTCCTACGAGCAGTACTTC.

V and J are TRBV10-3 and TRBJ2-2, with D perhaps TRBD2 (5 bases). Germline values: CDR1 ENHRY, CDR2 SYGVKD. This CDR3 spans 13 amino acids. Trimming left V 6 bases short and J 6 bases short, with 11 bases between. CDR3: CAIRTKGAGELFF. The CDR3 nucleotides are TGTGCCATCAGGACGAAGGGAGCCGGGGAGCTGTTTTTT.

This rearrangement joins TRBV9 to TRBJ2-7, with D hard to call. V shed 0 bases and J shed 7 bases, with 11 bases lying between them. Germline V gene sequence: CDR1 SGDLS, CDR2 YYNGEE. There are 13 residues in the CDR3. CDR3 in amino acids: CASSVGLTREQYF. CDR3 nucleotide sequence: TGTGCCAGCAGCGTAGGGTTGACGAGGGAGCAGTACTTC. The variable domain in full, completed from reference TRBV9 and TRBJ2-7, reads DSGVTQTPKHLITATGQRVTLRCSPRSGDLSVYWYQQSLDQGLQFLIQYYNGEERAKGNILERFSAQQFPDLHSELNLSSLELGDSALYFCASSVGLTREQYFGPGTRLTVT.

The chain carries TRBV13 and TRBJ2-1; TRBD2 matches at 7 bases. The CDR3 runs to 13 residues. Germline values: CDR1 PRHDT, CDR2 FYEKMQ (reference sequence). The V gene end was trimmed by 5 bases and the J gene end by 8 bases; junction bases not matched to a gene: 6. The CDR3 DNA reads TGTGCCAGCAGCCACGGGGGGATGGATGAGCAGTTCTTC. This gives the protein CASSHGGMDEQFF.

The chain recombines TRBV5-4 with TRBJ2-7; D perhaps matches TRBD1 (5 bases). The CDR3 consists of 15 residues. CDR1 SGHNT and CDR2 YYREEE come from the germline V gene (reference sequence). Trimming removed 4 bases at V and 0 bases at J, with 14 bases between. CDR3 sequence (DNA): TGTGCCAGCAGCCCACAGGTGATGAGCTCCTACGAGCAGTACTTC. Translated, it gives CASSPQVMSSYEQYF.

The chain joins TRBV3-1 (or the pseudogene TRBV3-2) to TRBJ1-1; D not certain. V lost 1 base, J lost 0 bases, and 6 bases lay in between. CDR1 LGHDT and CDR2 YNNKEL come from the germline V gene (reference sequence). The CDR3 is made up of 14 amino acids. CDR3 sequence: CASSQGAVNTEAFF. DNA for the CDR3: TGTGCCAGCAGCCAAGGTGCGGTGAACACTGAAGCTTTCTTT.

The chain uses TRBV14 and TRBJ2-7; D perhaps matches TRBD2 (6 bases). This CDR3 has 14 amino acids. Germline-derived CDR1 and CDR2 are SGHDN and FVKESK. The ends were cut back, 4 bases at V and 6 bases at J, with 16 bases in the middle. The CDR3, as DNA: TGTGCCAGCAGCCTACAAACTGGAGGGTTCGAGCAGTACTTC. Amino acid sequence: CASSLQTGGFEQYF.

The CDR3 region has the DNA TGTGCCAGCAGTCTAAGACAGGGGAACTATGGCTACACCTTC. This gives the protein CASSLRQGNYGYTF. The chain employs TRBV28 and TRBJ1-2; 8 positions agree with TRBD1. Trimming removed 5 bases from V and 2 bases from J; junction bases left unmatched: 4. The CDR3 totals 14 residues. Germline CDR1 MDHEN, CDR2 SYDVKM.

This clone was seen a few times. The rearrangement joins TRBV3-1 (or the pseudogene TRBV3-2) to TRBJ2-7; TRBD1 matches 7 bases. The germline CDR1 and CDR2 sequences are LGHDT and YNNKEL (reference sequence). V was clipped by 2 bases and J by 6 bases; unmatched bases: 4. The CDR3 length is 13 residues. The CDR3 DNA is TGTGCCAGCAGCCAACTCCGACAGGGCGAGCAGTACTTC. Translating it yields CASSQLRQGEQYF.

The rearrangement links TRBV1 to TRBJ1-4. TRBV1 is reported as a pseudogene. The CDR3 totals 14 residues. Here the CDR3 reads CTSSQVCRREKLFF. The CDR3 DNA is TGCACCAGCAGCCAAGTGTGTCGTCGGGAAAAACTGTTTTTT.

The CDR3, as DNA: TGTGCTAGTGGTTTGGTCCGGGACAGGGGGACGCAGTATTTT. Its protein is CASGLVRDRGTQYF. The V and J genes are TRBV12-5 and TRBJ2-3, with 11 nucleotides matching TRBD1. CDR1 is LGHNT, CDR2 FRNRAP, per germline. Unmatched junction bases numbered 2, after V lost 0 bases and J lost 9 bases. The length of the CDR3 is 14 residues.

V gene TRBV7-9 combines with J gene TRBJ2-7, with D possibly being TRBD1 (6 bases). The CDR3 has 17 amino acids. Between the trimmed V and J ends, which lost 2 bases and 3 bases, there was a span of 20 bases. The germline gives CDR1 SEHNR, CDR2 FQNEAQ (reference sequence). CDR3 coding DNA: TGTGCCAGCAGCTTACTTTTTCCTATGTACAGGGTCTACGAGCAGTACTTC. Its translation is CASSLLFPMYRVYEQYF.

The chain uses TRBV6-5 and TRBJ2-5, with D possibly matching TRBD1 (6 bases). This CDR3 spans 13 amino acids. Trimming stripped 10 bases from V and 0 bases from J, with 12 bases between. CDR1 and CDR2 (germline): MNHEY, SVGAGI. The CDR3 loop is CATQGTNQETQYF. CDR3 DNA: TGTGCCACTCAGGGGACCAACCAAGAGACCCAGTACTTC.

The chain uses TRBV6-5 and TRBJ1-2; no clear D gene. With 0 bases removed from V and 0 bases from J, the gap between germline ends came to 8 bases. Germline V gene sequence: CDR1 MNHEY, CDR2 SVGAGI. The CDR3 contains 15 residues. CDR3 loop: CASSYSMRTNYGYTF. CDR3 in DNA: TGTGCCAGCAGTTACTCGATGAGGACTAACTATGGCTACACCTTC.